What follows are 9 T cell receptor beta chains derived from one specimen sequenced in a study of T cells in tumors after PD-1 blockade. TCRdb's table, derived via immunoSEQ multiplex PCR, lists solely in-frame clones and lacks some. The profile shows 45,000 to 60,000 clones, approximately 84% of them singletons. Sequences were derived from PBMCs, sampled before anti-PD-1 treatment. These receptors all come from a human donor with basal cell carcinoma.

The chain couples TRBV24-1 to TRBJ2-2; TRBD1 agrees at 8 bases. V shed 4 bases, J shed 4 bases, and the junction held 1 base outside the gene matches. There are 14 residues in the CDR3. Germline CDR1 KGHDR, CDR2 SFDVKD. CDR3 sequence (DNA): TGTGCCACCAGTGACGACAGGGGCACCGGGGAGCTGTTTTTT. This codes for CATSDDRGTGELFF.

The rearrangement joins TRBV6-5 to TRBJ2-7, with D perhaps being TRBD1 or TRBD2 (5 bases each). Trimming cost V 0 bases and J 2 bases, with 11 bases left between them. The CDR3 is 15 amino acids. Germline V gene sequence: CDR1 MNHEY, CDR2 SVGAGI. The CDR3 region is CASSYSGERPYEQYF. CDR3 sequence (DNA): TGTGCCAGCAGTTACTCAGGGGAGAGACCCTACGAGCAGTACTTC.

This clone was detected only a few times. The V gene is TRBV28, the J gene TRBJ2-2; D is unclear. V lost 6 bases and J 6 bases, leaving 11 bases between the germline ends. This CDR3 region has 13 residues. The germline V gene encodes CDR1 MDHEN and CDR2 SYDVKM. CDR3 DNA: TGTGCCAGCAGCCGAGATGGACCCGGGGAGCTGTTTTTT. It translates to CASSRDGPGELFF. Full variable domain (remainder filled in from reference TRBV28 and TRBJ2-2): DVKVTQSSRYLVKRTGEKVFLECVQDMDHENMFWYRQDPGLGLRLIYFSYDVKMKEKGDIPEGYSVSREKKERFSLILESASTNQTSMYLCASSRDGPGELFFGEGSRLTVL.

This chain uses TRBV6-1 with TRBJ2-1; possibly TRBD2 for D (5 bases). The CDR3 is made up of 15 amino acids. The germline V gene encodes CDR1 MNHNS and CDR2 SASEGT. The V end lost 1 base, the J end lost 3 bases, and 10 bases lay between the germline ends. The CDR3 protein is CASSEGWESYNEQFF. The CDR3 DNA reads as TGTGCCAGCAGTGAAGGGTGGGAGAGCTACAATGAGCAGTTCTTC.

V and J are TRBV12-3 or TRBV12-4 and TRBJ1-2, with D uncertain. V was clipped by 5 bases and J by 8 bases, with 15 bases between them. The CDR3 covers 13 residues. The CDR3 DNA reads as TGTGCCAGCAGTCTGGACCCGGCTATAGGCTACACCTTC. The encoded protein is CASSLDPAIGYTF.

The J gene is TRBJ2-1, the V gene TRBV10-3, with a weak D call TRBD2 (6 bases). The CDR3 covers 15 residues. CDR1 ENHRY and CDR2 SYGVKD come from the germline V gene. Trimming shortened V by 2 bases and J by 8 bases, and 16 bases separated the two germline ends. This CDR3 reads CAISERSGTLDEQFF. The CDR3 DNA reads as TGTGCCATCAGTGAGCGTAGCGGAACCCTCGATGAGCAGTTCTTC.

The chain couples TRBV6-5 to TRBJ2-7, with D perhaps assigned TRBD1 or TRBD2 (6 bases each). Germline assignment: CDR1 MNHEY and CDR2 SVGAGI. This CDR3 contains 14 residues. V shed 4 bases and J shed 4 bases, with 14 bases lying between them. The CDR3 region is CASSSGGWRYEQYF. CDR3 coding DNA: TGTGCCAGCAGTTCCGGGGGCTGGAGGTACGAGCAGTACTTC.

The gene calls are TRBV5-6 and TRBJ2-1; no reliable D call. CDR1 and CDR2 (germline): SGHDT, YYEEEE. V was clipped by 5 bases and J by 10 bases, with 10 bases between them. The CDR3 length is 11 residues. The CDR3, as DNA: TGTGCCAGCAGTCGAGAGGTGGAGCAGTTCTTC. Translating gives CASSREVEQFF.

The chain joins TRBV7-2 to TRBJ2-2, with 10 nucleotides matching TRBD2. J was trimmed by 6 bases and V by 4 bases; bases with no gene match: 5. Germline V gene lookup returns CDR1 SGHTA and CDR2 FQGNSA. This CDR3 is 15 amino acids long. The CDR3 here is CASSWRAGGPGELFF. In nucleotides, the CDR3 is TGTGCCAGCAGCTGGCGAGCGGGGGGGCCCGGGGAGCTGTTTTTT.